The 24 T cell receptor beta chains presented below share a single source sample, sequenced in a study of regulatory T cells in long-lasting Graves disease. Building the TCR beta libraries relied on iRepertoire HTBI primers, and CDR3 regions underwent Arm-PCR. TCRdb processed the multiplex PCR reads anew with MiXCR; each CDR3 protein has one entry. The data contain under 450,000 distinct CDR3 sequences, 23% of them singletons. Time point denoted: persistent/refractory GD, antithyroid drugs over 5 years with positive TRAb. Isolated PBMC RNA provided the starting material for the TCR library. The source was peripheral blood mononuclear cells (PBMCs), collected when the disease was refractory, from a patient treated with antithyroid drugs. These receptors originate from a female donor with Graves disease.

This clonotype has more than one count but fewer than ten. CDR3 coding DNA: TGTGCCAGCAGTGAGTCCGGGACAGGGTTGGGTCAGCCCCAGCATTTT. The encoded protein is CASSESGTGLGQPQHF. The chain is built from TRBV25-1 and TRBJ1-5; 9 bases match TRBD1. Germline CDR1 MGHDK, CDR2 SYGVNS. With V trimmed by 3 bases and J by 6 bases, 9 bases remained unmatched. The CDR3 totals 16 residues.

The chain employs TRBV19 and TRBJ2-7, with D uncertain. The CDR3 is 12 amino acids. Germline CDR1 is LNHDA and CDR2 is SQIVND (reference sequence). Trimming cost V 4 bases and J 6 bases, with 10 bases left between them. CDR3 sequence: CASSNPLGEQYF. The CDR3 bases are TGTGCCAGTAGTAACCCCCTGGGCGAGCAGTACTTC.

The chain joins TRBV6-1 to TRBJ2-7; 16 bases match TRBD2. The CDR3 is 18 residues long. Germline CDR1 MNHNS, CDR2 SASEGT. Trimming removed 1 base from V and 4 bases from J; junction bases left unmatched: 7. The CDR3 DNA sequence: TGTGCCAGCAGTGAAGGTTTCCCGGGACTAGCGGGAGGGTACGAGCAGTACTTC. Translation gives CASSEGFPGLAGGYEQYF.

This clonotype has ten or more counts. V and J are TRBV15 and TRBJ1-4, with D hard to call. The CDR3 is 13 residues long. V gave up 8 bases and J gave up 11 bases, with 18 bases separating them. The germline gives CDR1 LNHNV, CDR2 YYDKDF (reference sequence). The CDR3 bases are TGTGCCACCTACCAACCAGATGCCGGGAAACTGTTTTTT. The encoded protein is CATYQPDAGKLFF.

This clonotype came up a few times. The gene calls are TRBV25-1 and TRBJ1-2; no reliable D call. Germline assignment: CDR1 MGHDK and CDR2 SYGVNS. V was pared by 1 base and J by 4 bases, with 13 bases between. This CDR3 contains 15 residues. CDR3 nucleotide sequence: TGTGCCAGCAGTGAATTTAAAGGGCTATGCTATGGCTACACCTTC. As protein: CASSEFKGLCYGYTF.

The chain is built from TRBV20-1 and TRBJ1-1; maybe TRBD1 (5 bases). V was cut by 3 bases and J by 1 base, with 15 bases left in between. Germline lookup yields CDR1 DFQATT and CDR2 SNEGSKA (reference sequence). The CDR3 is 15 residues long. CDR3 in DNA: TGCAGTGCTAGGTTCCAGGGCCCAAAGAACACTGAAGCTTTCTTT. Its protein product is CSARFQGPKNTEAFF.

This clonotype was detected many times. The chain has TRBV28 and TRBJ2-7; unclear D gene. CDR1 is MDHEN and CDR2 is SYDVKM in the germline V gene. V lost 6 bases to trimming and J lost 4 bases, with 13 bases between them. This CDR3 region has 13 residues. The CDR3 DNA reads TGTGCCAGCAGACGGACGGTGAAGTACGAGCAGTACTTC. Its protein product is CASRRTVKYEQYF.

This chain joins TRBV7-9 and TRBJ2-2; D remains unclear. This CDR3 has 17 residues. V lost 5 bases to trimming and J lost 5 bases, with 21 bases between them. The germline V gene has CDR1 SEHNR and CDR2 FQNEAQ (reference sequence). CDR3 in amino acids: CASSLPPSYLGTGELFF. The CDR3 DNA is TGTGCCAGCAGCCTGCCGCCTTCCTATCTGGGGACCGGGGAGCTGTTTTTT.

This clonotype was seen a few times. The chain joins TRBV7-9 to TRBJ1-1; tentative D call: TRBD1 (5 bases). V was shortened by 7 bases and J by 7 bases, with 10 bases between the two germline ends. CDR3 size: 11 residues. Germline V gene data show CDR1 as SEHNR and CDR2 as FQNEAQ (reference sequence). In DNA form, the CDR3 reads TGTGCCAGCACTCCAGGGATTGAAGCTTTCTTT. Translation: CASTPGIEAFF.

Notes on this clonotype: One base away lies a much larger clone, so this may be a sequencing read error. The chain couples TRBV2 to TRBJ2-5; 12 nucleotides align to TRBD2. The V segment lost 6 bases and the J segment 5 bases; nucleotides outside the gene matches: 7. CDR1 and CDR2 (germline): SNHLY, FYNNEI. This CDR3 is built from 15 residues. This chain's CDR3 is CASRKASGRVETQYF. The DNA for the CDR3 is TGTGCCAGCAGGAAGGCTAGCGGGAGGGTTGAGACCCAGTACTTC. Based on the CDR3 plus reference TRBV2 and TRBJ2-5, the full variable domain is EPEVTQTPSHQVTQMGQEVILRCVPISNHLYFYWYRQILGQKVEFLVSFYNNEISEKSEIFDDQFSVERPDGSNFTLKIRSTKLEDSAMYFCASRKASGRVETQYFGPGTRLLVL.

This clonotype occurred many times. V is TRBV6-2 or TRBV6-3 and J is TRBJ2-7, with 9 bases lining up with TRBD2. CDR3 length: 16 residues. The germline V gene has CDR1 MNHEY and CDR2 SVGEGT. Unmatched junction bases numbered 12, after V lost 0 bases and J lost 9 bases. For the CDR3, the DNA is TGTGCCAGCAGTTACTCGAATATAGCGGGAGAGACAGGGCAGTACTTC. It translates to CASSYSNIAGETGQYF.

The rearrangement joins TRBV3-1 to TRBJ2-2, with D hard to call. V lost 1 base and J 0 bases, leaving 12 bases between the germline ends. CDR1 LGHDT and CDR2 YNNKEL come from the germline V gene (reference sequence). The CDR3 is 17 residues long. The CDR3 sequence is CASSQGIATPNTGELFF. CDR3 nucleotides: TGTGCCAGCAGCCAAGGTATCGCAACCCCGAACACCGGGGAGCTGTTTTTT.

This clonotype was recorded a few times. This sequence joins TRBV20-1 and TRBJ1-5; 8 bases fit TRBD1. The CDR3 sequence is 13 residues long. Per the germline V gene, CDR1 is DFQATT and CDR2 is SNEGSKA (reference sequence). Trimming cost V 7 bases and J 3 bases; bases outside gene matches: 5. The CDR3 nucleotides are TGCAGTGGGGCGACAGGGGCCAATCAGCCCCAGCATTTT. Protein product: CSGATGANQPQHF.

In regard to this clonotype: It differs at one base from a far larger clone, so likely a read error. V is TRBV28 and J is TRBJ2-1; TRBD2 matches 11 bases. There are 15 residues in the CDR3. Germline CDR1 reads MDHEN; CDR2 reads SYDVKM. Losses at the gene ends were 5 bases for V and 10 bases for J; bases not matched to a gene: 10. CDR3 loop: CASSPGLAGGYEQFF. In nucleotides, the CDR3 is TGTGCCAGCAGTCCAGGGCTAGCGGGAGGCTACGAGCAGTTCTTC.

This clonotype showed up just a few times. The genes are TRBV5-1 and TRBJ2-6, with TRBD2 matching 12 bases. V lost 0 bases and J lost 1; bases outside the gene matches: 5. Per the germline V gene, CDR1 is SGHRS and CDR2 is YFSETQ. The CDR3 spans 19 residues. The chain's CDR3 is CASSLVVLAGGSGANVLTF. In DNA form, the CDR3 reads TGCGCCAGCAGCTTGGTGGTACTAGCGGGAGGTTCTGGGGCCAACGTCCTGACTTTC.

The chain is built from TRBV28 and TRBJ2-1, with TRBD2 identical over 8 bases. J lost 5 bases, V lost 3 bases, and 15 bases had no gene match. This CDR3 is 18 amino acids long. From germline, CDR1 is MDHEN and CDR2 SYDVKM. CDR3: CASSFPTTSGLGHNEQFF. The CDR3, as DNA: TGTGCCAGCAGTTTCCCTACAACTAGCGGCCTGGGTCACAATGAGCAGTTCTTC.

This clonotype was observed a handful of times. This sequence may be a read error, since a much larger clone differs from it by one base. This sequence joins TRBV20-1 and TRBJ1-6, with D possibly being TRBD1 (5 bases). Germline CDR1 reads DFQATT; CDR2 reads SNEGSKA (reference sequence). This CDR3 has 15 residues. CDR3 coding DNA: TGCAGTACTAGAGGCCCCGAAGGGGATGGATCACCCCTCCACTTT. As protein: CSTRGPEGDGSPLHF.

This clonotype was observed a handful of times. This chain joins TRBV6-1 and TRBJ1-6, with 9 bases matching TRBD1. V shed 6 bases, J shed 6 bases, and the junction held 12 bases outside the gene matches. The CDR3 contains 17 residues. Germline CDR1 and CDR2: MNHNS and SASEGT. The CDR3 sequence: CASRPFLQGAPNSPLHF. The CDR3 DNA reads TGTGCCAGCAGGCCGTTTCTACAGGGGGCCCCTAATTCACCCCTCCACTTT.

This clonotype was detected ten times or more. V usage is TRBV6-1 and J usage is TRBJ2-6; tentatively, D is TRBD2 (5 bases). Germline CDR1 and CDR2: MNHNS and SASEGT. This CDR3 spans 15 amino acids. The germline V and J ends were trimmed by 6 bases and 4 bases, with 13 bases remaining between them. The CDR3 nucleotides read TGTGCCAGCAGACTAACGGGGTCAGGGGCCAACGTCCTGACTTTC. This encodes CASRLTGSGANVLTF.

DNA for the CDR3: TGTGCCAGCAGCCAAGCTCAGGGCAGCCTAGCCAAAAACATTCAGTACTTC. Its translation is CASSQAQGSLAKNIQYF. The V gene is TRBV7-9, the J gene TRBJ2-4, with D possibly being TRBD1 (5 bases). CDR3 size: 17 residues. V lost 5 bases to trimming and J lost 0 bases, with 17 bases between them. CDR1 is SEHNR and CDR2 is FQNEAQ in the germline V gene (reference sequence).

This chain joins TRBV28 and TRBJ2-3, with TRBD2 matching over 8 bases. The V gene's germline CDR1 is MDHEN and CDR2 SYDVKM. The V gene end was trimmed by 4 bases and the J gene end by 1 base; junction bases not matched to a gene: 7. The CDR3 is 16 amino acids. The CDR3, as DNA: TGTGCCAGCAGTTCTCAAAGCGGGAGAGGCACAGATACGCAGTATTTT. Residues: CASSSQSGRGTDTQYF.

This chain links TRBV30 with TRBJ2-3; D gene ambiguous. Germline-derived CDR1 and CDR2 are GTSNPN and SVGIG (reference sequence). The length of the CDR3 is 11 residues. The V end lost 1 base, the J end lost 3 bases, and 2 bases lay between the germline ends. The DNA of the CDR3 is TGTGCCTGGAGTGAAACAGATACGCAGTATTTT. Residues: CAWSETDTQYF.

The chain is built from TRBV2 and TRBJ2-1; D might be TRBD1 (5 bases). The CDR3 is 14 amino acids. The germline V gene has CDR1 SNHLY and CDR2 FYNNEI. V was clipped by 8 bases and J by 3 bases, with 14 bases between them. CDR3 loop: CASRPPTVYNEQFF. Written as DNA, the CDR3 is TGTGCCAGCCGGCCCCCGACAGTCTACAATGAGCAGTTCTTC.

This clonotype was seen a few times. The rearrangement links TRBV7-2 to TRBJ1-6; D unclear. The CDR3 sequence is 15 residues long. Trimming shortened V by 3 bases and J by 6 bases, and 12 bases separated the two germline ends. Germline loops: CDR1 SGHTA, CDR2 FQGNSA. CDR3 region: CASSFPQMGNSPLHF. The CDR3 DNA sequence: TGTGCCAGCAGCTTCCCCCAGATGGGTAATTCACCCCTCCACTTT.